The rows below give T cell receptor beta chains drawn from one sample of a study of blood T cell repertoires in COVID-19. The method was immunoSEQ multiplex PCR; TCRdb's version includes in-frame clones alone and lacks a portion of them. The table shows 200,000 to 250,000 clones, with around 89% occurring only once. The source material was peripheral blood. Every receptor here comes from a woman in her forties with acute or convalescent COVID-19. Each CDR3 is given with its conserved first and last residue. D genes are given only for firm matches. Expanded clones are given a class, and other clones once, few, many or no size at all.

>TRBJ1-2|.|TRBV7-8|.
CASSLKFAGVGGYTF
TGTGCCAGCAGCTTAAAGTTTGCGGGGGTAGGTGGCTACACCTTC
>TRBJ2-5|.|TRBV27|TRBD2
CASSLGRLAGQETQYF
TGTGCCAGCAGTTTAGGCCGACTAGCGGGGCAAGAGACCCAGTACTTC
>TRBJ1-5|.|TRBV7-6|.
CASSLRSSGAGELDQPQHF
TGTGCCAGCAGCTTACGGTCATCTGGTGCAGGGGAGCTCGATCAGCCCCAGCATTTT
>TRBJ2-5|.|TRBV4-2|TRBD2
CASSQDGASGGYQETQYF
TGTGCCAGCAGCCAAGACGGCGCTAGCGGGGGGTACCAAGAGACCCAGTACTTC
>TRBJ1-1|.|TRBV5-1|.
CASSLESQNTEAFF
TGCGCCAGCAGCTTGGAGAGTCAGAACACTGAAGCTTTCTTT
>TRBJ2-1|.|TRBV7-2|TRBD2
CASSLGSRGGQNEQFF
TGTGCCAGCAGCTTAGGTTCGCGGGGGGGCCAAAATGAGCAGTTCTTC
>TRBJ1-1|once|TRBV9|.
CASSVEAGMNTEAFF
TGTGCCAGCAGCGTAGAGGCAGGAATGAACACTGAAGCTTTCTTT
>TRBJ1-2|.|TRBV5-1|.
CASSLEQGSGYTF
TGCGCCAGCAGCTTGGAGCAGGGATCTGGCTACACCTTC
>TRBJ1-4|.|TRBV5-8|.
CASSLEAGATNEKLFF
TGTGCCAGCAGCTTAGAGGCGGGGGCAACTAATGAAAAACTGTTTTTT
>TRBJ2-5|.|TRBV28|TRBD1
CASSLTPGGLDQETQYF
TGTGCCAGCAGCTTGACCCCAGGGGGCCTGGACCAAGAGACCCAGTACTTC
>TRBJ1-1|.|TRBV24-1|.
CATSDAGRAEAFF
TGTGCCACCAGTGACGCTGGTCGGGCTGAAGCTTTCTTT
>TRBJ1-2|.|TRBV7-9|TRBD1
CASSLGFGDRVDYGYTF
TGTGCCAGCAGCTTAGGGTTTGGGGACAGGGTCGACTATGGCTACACCTTC
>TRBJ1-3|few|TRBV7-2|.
CASSWGGGNTIYF
TGTGCCAGCAGCTGGGGAGGTGGAAACACCATATATTTT
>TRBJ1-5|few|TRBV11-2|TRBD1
CASSTQGQGNQPQHF
TGTGCCAGCAGCACCCAAGGACAGGGAAACCAGCCCCAGCATTTT
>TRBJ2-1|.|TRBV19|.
CASSTLGSGLRNNEQFF
TGTGCCAGTAGTACCCTCGGTAGCGGTCTACGGAACAATGAGCAGTTCTTC
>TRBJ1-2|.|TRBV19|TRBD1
CASSMDKGQGGYTF
TGTGCCAGTAGTATGGATAAAGGACAGGGTGGCTACACCTTC
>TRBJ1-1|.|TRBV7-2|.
CASSLGPLGGSWNTEAFF
TGTGCCAGCAGCTTAGGGCCCTTGGGGGGTTCGTGGAACACTGAAGCTTTCTTT
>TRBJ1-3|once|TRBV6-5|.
CASSSSGVGNTIYF
TGTGCCAGCAGCTCTTCAGGGGTAGGAAACACCATATATTTT
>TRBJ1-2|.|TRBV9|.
CASSVVSAGRYGYTF
TGTGCCAGCAGCGTAGTTTCGGCAGGGCGCTATGGCTACACCTTC
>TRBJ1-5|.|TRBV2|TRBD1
CASYSGTGVSNQPQHF
TGTGCCAGCTACTCCGGAACAGGGGTAAGCAATCAGCCCCAGCATTTT
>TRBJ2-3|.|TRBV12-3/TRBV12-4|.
CASSSPNTDTQYF
TGTGCCAGCAGTTCCCCTAACACAGATACGCAGTATTTT
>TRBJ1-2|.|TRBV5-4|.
CASSRTAGNYGYTF
TGTGCCAGCAGCCGAACCGCAGGGAACTATGGCTACACCTTC
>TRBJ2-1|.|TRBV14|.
CASRGHVPDYNEQFF
TGTGCCAGCAGGGGACACGTGCCTGACTACAATGAGCAGTTCTTC
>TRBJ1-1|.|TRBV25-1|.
CASRSRGNTEAFF
TGTGCCAGCAGGTCCAGGGGGAACACTGAAGCTTTCTTT
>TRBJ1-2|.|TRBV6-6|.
CASRTKGVGHYGYTF
TGTGCCAGCAGGACAAAAGGGGTTGGGCACTATGGCTACACCTTC
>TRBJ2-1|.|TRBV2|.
CASSDRVFEQFF
TGTGCCAGCAGTGACAGGGTATTTGAGCAGTTCTTC
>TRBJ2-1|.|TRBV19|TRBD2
CASSIGTSGVASYNEQFF
TGTGCCAGTAGTATCGGGACTAGCGGGGTTGCCTCCTACAATGAGCAGTTCTTC
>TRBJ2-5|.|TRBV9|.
CASSPTGSQETQYF
TGTGCCAGCAGCCCAACAGGGTCCCAAGAGACCCAGTACTTC
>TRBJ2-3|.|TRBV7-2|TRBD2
CASSTRGGDTQYF
TGTGCCAGCAGCACCCGGGGGGGCGATACGCAGTATTTT
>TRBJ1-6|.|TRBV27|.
CASSPKLGSPLHF
TGTGCCAGCAGCCCTAAACTCGGTTCACCCCTCCACTTT
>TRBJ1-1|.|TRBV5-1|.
CASSLKVTGVNTEAFF
TGCGCCAGCAGCCTTAAGGTTACCGGGGTGAACACTGAAGCTTTCTTT
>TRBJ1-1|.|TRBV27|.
CASSLSLGGGRGTEAFF
TGTGCCAGCAGTTTAAGTCTTGGGGGGGGGCGCGGCACTGAAGCTTTCTTT
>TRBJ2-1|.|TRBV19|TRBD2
CASSIGRAGGYNEQFF
TGTGCCAGTAGTATAGGAAGGGCGGGGGGCTACAATGAGCAGTTCTTC
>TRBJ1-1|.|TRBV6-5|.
CASSFGVAAEAFF
TGTGCCAGCAGTTTTGGAGTTGCTGCAGAAGCTTTCTTT
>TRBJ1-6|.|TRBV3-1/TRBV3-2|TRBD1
CASSRSDRENSPLHF
TGTGCCAGCAGCCGTTCGGACAGGGAAAATTCACCCCTCCACTTT
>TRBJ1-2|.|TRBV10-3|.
CAIRPDRPYGYTF
TGTGCCATCAGACCTGACAGGCCCTATGGCTACACCTTC
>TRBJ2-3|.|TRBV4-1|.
CASSQYVGADTQYF
TGCGCCAGCAGCCAATACGTGGGGGCGGATACGCAGTATTTT
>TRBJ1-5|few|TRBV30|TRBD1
CAWSVRGQENQPQHF
TGTGCCTGGAGTGTACGGGGACAGGAGAATCAGCCCCAGCATTTT
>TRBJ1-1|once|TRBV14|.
CASSPRKVEGYSLNTEAFF
TGTGCCAGCAGCCCCAGGAAGGTGGAGGGGTATTCCCTGAACACTGAAGCTTTCTTT
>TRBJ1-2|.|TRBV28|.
CASSWQGPYGYTF
TGTGCCAGCAGTTGGCAGGGGCCCTATGGCTACACCTTC
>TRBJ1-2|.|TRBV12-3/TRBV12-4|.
CASRGETTSGYTF
TGTGCCAGCAGGGGGGAAACGACTAGTGGCTACACCTTC
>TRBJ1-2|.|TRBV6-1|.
CASSERGEGRNYGYTF
TGTGCCAGCAGTGAAAGGGGGGAGGGGAGAAACTATGGCTACACCTTC
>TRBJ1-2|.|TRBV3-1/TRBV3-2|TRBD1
CASEGGPGQKVYGYTF
TGTGCCAGCGAAGGTGGTCCGGGACAGAAAGTCTATGGCTACACCTTC
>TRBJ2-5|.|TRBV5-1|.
CASSLGWAATYQETQYF
TGCGCCAGCAGCTTGGGATGGGCAGCAACGTACCAAGAGACCCAGTACTTC
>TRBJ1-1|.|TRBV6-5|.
CASSLDSTGPAFF
TGTGCCAGCAGTCTGGACAGCACTGGGCCAGCTTTCTTT